This T cell receptor beta chain was sequenced for a study of blood T cells in healthy people across ages. The second PCR ran about 6 to 12 cycles with a sample-barcoded 5' primer and J-beta primers. In TCRdb, the 5' RACE reads were re-called with MiXCR into one record per CDR3 protein. The repertoire consists of about 1,500,000 distinct CDR3 sequences, with 25% to 30% occurring once and the leading ten covering roughly 8%. This clonotype was observed a few times. Germline lookup yields CDR1 SGDLS and CDR2 YYNGEE. The CDR3 totals 13 residues. V lost 4 bases to trimming and J lost 10 bases, with 16 bases between them.

V gene TRBV9 combines with J gene TRBJ2-3; D possibly corresponds to TRBD1 (6 bases). The sample consisted of blood. The TCR sequence derives from a young woman in good health. Written as DNA, the CDR3 is TGTGCCAGCAGCCCGACAGGCTGGGATGCGCAGTATTTT. Amino acid sequence: CASSPTGWDAQYF.